This is a list of T cell receptor beta chains from one sample in a study of blood T cell repertoires in COVID-19. Data came from immunoSEQ multiplex PCR; TCRdb stores just in-frame clones and leaves some out. Of around 260,000 clones listed, just over 90% are singletons. Sequencing used peripheral blood. The receptors were gathered from a woman under 40 with COVID-19, enrolled during active disease. Both conserved end residues are part of each CDR3. A D gene is named only where the DNA matches it firmly. Rows may omit the clone size; those that give it use once, few, many or a size class.

clone size,D gene,J gene,V gene,CDR3 protein,CDR3 DNA
.,.,TRBJ2-7,TRBV7-6,CASSLVAEENYEQYF,TGTGCCAGCAGCTTAGTGGCCGAAGAAAATTACGAGCAGTACTTC
.,.,TRBJ2-5,TRBV21-1,CASSKVKMEGRVNQETQYF,TGTGCCAGCAGCAAAGTAAAGATGGAAGGGAGGGTGAACCAAGAGACCCAGTACTTC
.,TRBD1,TRBJ2-7,TRBV18,CASSSTGDEQYF,TGTGCCAGCTCATCAACAGGGGACGAGCAGTACTTC
.,TRBD2,TRBJ2-1,TRBV19,CASSTSGLAGGPSSYNEQFF,TGTGCCAGTAGTACATCCGGACTAGCGGGAGGGCCCAGCTCCTACAATGAGCAGTTCTTC
.,.,TRBJ1-5,TRBV5-1,CASSLSGGTEQPQHF,TGCGCCAGCAGCTTATCGGGAGGGACGGAACAGCCCCAGCATTTT
.,TRBD1,TRBJ2-7,TRBV7-9,CASGSGTGAYEQYF,TGTGCCAGCGGGTCCGGGACAGGAGCCTACGAGCAGTACTTC
.,.,TRBJ1-2,TRBV15,CATSRDESATRGYTF,TGTGCCACCAGCAGAGACGAGAGCGCAACCCGAGGCTACACCTTC
.,.,TRBJ2-2,TRBV19,CASSNLGELFF,TGTGCCAGTAGTAATCTCGGGGAGCTGTTTTTT
.,.,TRBJ2-7,TRBV9,CASSQRGGRYEQYF,TGTGCCAGCAGCCAGCGTGGGGGGAGGTACGAGCAGTACTTC
.,.,TRBJ2-7,TRBV25-1,CASSGSPTYEQYF,TGTGCCAGCAGCGGGAGTCCCACCTACGAGCAGTACTTC
.,.,TRBJ1-2,TRBV5-1,CASSFDRSRGYTF,TGCGCCAGCAGCTTTGACAGATCTCGGGGCTACACCTTC
.,.,TRBJ1-2,TRBV10-1,CASSESQDYGYTF,TGCGCCAGCAGTGAGAGTCAGGACTATGGCTACACCTTC
.,.,TRBJ1-1,TRBV11-2,CASSLDTPGLNTEAFF,TGTGCCAGCAGCTTAGATACTCCAGGGTTGAACACTGAAGCTTTCTTT
once,.,TRBJ1-1,TRBV5-1,CASSLGQEPLRAFF,TGCGCCAGCAGCTTGGGTCAGGAACCCCTACGTGCTTTCTTT
.,TRBD1,TRBJ1-1,TRBV30,CAWSVDRVSEAFF,TGTGCCTGGAGTGTGGACAGGGTTTCTGAAGCTTTCTTT
.,.,TRBJ2-7,TRBV29-1,CSVVDGDYEQYF,TGCAGCGTTGTCGACGGAGACTACGAGCAGTACTTC
.,.,TRBJ1-5,TRBV21-1,CASSPPFDDEEQPQHF,TGTGCCAGCAGCCCCCCTTTCGATGACGAGGAACAGCCCCAGCATTTT
.,TRBD1,TRBJ2-2,TRBV29-1,CSVSNYRGAGELFF,TGCAGCGTTTCAAATTACAGGGGAGCCGGGGAGCTGTTTTTT
.,.,TRBJ1-1,TRBV5-8,CASSPREAFF,TGTGCCAGCAGCCCCCGTGAAGCTTTCTTT
.,.,TRBJ1-5,TRBV7-9,CASSKQGGDGNSNQPQHF,TGTGCCAGCAGCAAACAGGGTGGAGATGGTAATAGCAATCAGCCCCAGCATTTT
.,.,TRBJ2-3,TRBV3-1/TRBV3-2,CASSQDGGLRDTQYF,TGTGCCAGCAGCCAAGATGGGGGGTTGAGGGATACGCAGTATTTT
.,.,TRBJ2-6,TRBV5-1,CASSLAPGAGANVLTF,TGCGCCAGCAGCTTGGCCCCAGGGGCTGGGGCCAACGTCCTGACTTTC
.,TRBD1,TRBJ1-4,TRBV6-6,CASSYGTATDEKLFF,TGTGCCAGCAGTTACGGGACAGCAACGGACGAAAAACTGTTTTTT